In this sample, the clone carrying this TCR beta chain turned up once. What it binds is not known. Clones were read by immunoSEQ multiplex PCR, and TCRdb kept only the in-frame ones, dropping some. The sample lists more than 250,000 clones; 90% were seen once. The data were obtained in a study of cytomegalovirus exposure and HLA in healthy donors. Notes on the study in general: In the approximately 120 validation repertoires, a later analysis found that first-cohort TCR clusters tended to co-occur. TCR sequences were mostly rare, though some public TCRs occurred in many donors.

The donors were part of the validation cohort of 100 to 150 subjects. That cohort was separate from the first cohort, which comprised 666 subjects. CDR1 SGHAT and CDR2 FQNNGV come from the germline V gene. The CDR3 consists of 17 residues. Trimming removed 2 bases from V and 0 bases from J, with 17 bases in between. This clonotype was sampled from a woman in her 30s in good health and CMV-seronegative. The sample taken for sequencing was PBMCs. The gene calls are TRBV11-2 and TRBJ2-7; D may be TRBD2 (5 bases). CDR3 DNA: TGTGCCAGCAGCTTACCCCGTTTCGGGATGGGCTCCTACGAGCAGTACTTC. Amino acids: CASSLPRFGMGSYEQYF.